This TCR beta chain was sequenced during a study of blood T cell repertoires in COVID-19 (dated by TCRdb to the early 2020s). For the study in its entirety: Samples from collaborators originated in the United States, Italy and Spain and spanned both the acute and convalescent phases of COVID-19. The material from the prospective study consisted of cDNA or gDNA derived from T cells, B-cell-depleted T cells, or PBMCs. Deeply sampled blood TCRbeta repertoires from subjects exposed to, actively infected with, or recovered from COVID-19 were included in the dataset. The repertoires were released in a freely available public database intended as a resource for research on the immune response to SARS-CoV-2. Samples were obtained from the ongoing ImmuneRACE study (first 160 participants) and from about 1,300 subjects provided by 6 global collaborators. Nearly every sample came with metadata listing a de-identified subject ID, COVID-19 status, age in years and sex. HLA class I and class II types, where available, came from metadata supplied by the sample provider rather than from assay-based typing. What the study reported, not specific to this receptor: Clinical and demographic metadata were provided uncurated, with the amount varying by source and participant.

TCRbeta CDR3 regions were amplified from genomic DNA using the immunoSEQ Assay, a bias-controlled multiplex PCR. On the study's bioinformatics: Within the assay, amplification of reference gene primers was used to estimate how many nucleated cells each sample contained. Sequence reads were collapsed and filtered to measure the absolute abundance of every unique TCRbeta CDR3 rearrangement. For each sample, productive Simpson clonality was calculated as the square root of Simpson's diversity index over productive rearrangements. TCRdb obtained this table from immuneACCESS and retained in-frame rearrangements with V and J assigned. These tables miss some clones; where compared with another copy, unresolved V genes account for less than half of the shortfall, and the remainder is unexplained. The DNA gave D and trimming, while V, J and clone size come from that table. Here the sample has some 400,000 clones; 80% to 90% occur a single time. The ten most abundant clones make up 0.9% to 1.2% of the sample.

Note on this clone: Its antigen target is currently unknown. No clone much larger than this one lies a single base away; base qualities are absent.

The CDR3 runs 17 residues from the cysteine to the phenylalanine. Just CDR3 DNA is preserved here, 51 bases in frame from base 1. Ends trimmed: V by 4 bases, J by 1 base; bases unmatched to a gene: 9. Via the germline V gene, CDR1 is SGHRS and CDR2 YFSETQ. In the prospective study, participants were about 18 to 95 years old, resided in fewer than 25 geographic areas of the United States, and were enrolled through a virtual design. In the prospective study, participants were assigned to cohorts based on the clinical history participants reported in a screening survey and a study questionnaire. ImmuneRACE Cohort 3 recovered participants were defined by two consecutive negative NP/OP PCR tests, healthcare professional clearance, or symptom resolution. In the prospective study, whole blood, serum and a nasopharyngeal or oropharyngeal swab were collected from each participant by mobile phlebotomists. Over a roughly 2-month period, participants in the prospective study had the option of providing additional blood draws and questionnaires. Before DNA extraction, blood samples from the prospective study were shipped at room temperature or frozen.

The TCR originated in a man aged 25 to 40 who had recovered from COVID-19. Input material: PBMCs or T cells enriched from blood (not recorded which). The chain links TRBV5-1 with TRBJ2-3; a stretch of 10 junction bases matches TRBD1. The CDR3 protein: CASSIAPGTGGTDTQYF. The DNA sequence is as follows: TGCGCCAGCAGCATCGCTCCCGGGACAGGGGGCACAGATACGCAGTATTTT. Full variable domain (CDR3 extended with the reference TRBV5-1 and TRBJ2-3 proteins): KAGVTQTPRYLIKTRGQQVTLSCSPISGHRSVSWYQQTPGQGLQFLFEYFSETQRNKGNFPGRFSGRQFSNSRSEMNVSTLELGDSALYLCASSIAPGTGGTDTQYFGPGTRLTVL.